Listed below are T cell receptor beta chains from one sample, sequenced in a study of lymphopenia after photon versus proton radiotherapy. The assay was immunoSEQ multiplex PCR, and TCRdb's table has in-frame clones only and misses some. The profile covers 40,000 to 55,000 clones, with about 92% appearing a single time and approximately 18% taken by the ten largest. The material was peripheral blood, obtained from a patient treated with photon-based radiotherapy. The receptors shown here come from a woman aged 40-49 years with cholangiocarcinoma. The CDR3 runs from the conserved cysteine through the conserved F or W. A D gene is named only where the DNA matches it firmly. Clone size is given for some rows only: seen once, a few or many times, or a class if the clone is expanded.

V: TRBV19; D: NA; J: TRBJ1-5; size: NA; CDR3: CASSIRYSNQPQHF; DNA: TGTGCCAGTAGTATTCGATATAGCAATCAGCCCCAGCATTTT
V: TRBV29-1; D: TRBD2; J: TRBJ2-7; size: NA; CDR3: CSVELSPGLAEYSSYEQYF; DNA: TGCAGCGTTGAACTTTCCCCGGGACTAGCGGAATATAGCTCCTACGAGCAGTACTTC
V: TRBV19; D: NA; J: TRBJ1-1; size: NA; CDR3: CASSTYPVNTEAFF; DNA: TGTGCCAGTAGTACTTATCCAGTGAACACTGAAGCTTTCTTT
V: TRBV5-4; D: NA; J: TRBJ1-5; size: NA; CDR3: CASSFEGSNQPQHF; DNA: TGTGCCAGCAGCTTTGAGGGGAGCAATCAGCCCCAGCATTTT
V: TRBV30; D: TRBD2; J: TRBJ2-2; size: NA; CDR3: CAWTGLAGETGELFF; DNA: TGTGCCTGGACGGGACTAGCGGGAGAGACCGGGGAGCTGTTTTTT
V: TRBV5-1; D: NA; J: TRBJ2-1; size: NA; CDR3: CATHSLAGDVNNEQFF; DNA: TGCGCCACTCATTCTTTGGCAGGGGACGTCAACAATGAGCAGTTCTTC
V: TRBV7-9; D: NA; J: TRBJ2-7; size: NA; CDR3: CASSPGRGQGYEQYF; DNA: TGTGCCAGCAGCCCGGGTAGGGGTCAGGGCTACGAGCAGTACTTC
V: TRBV5-1; D: NA; J: TRBJ1-2; size: NA; CDR3: CASSPRTAVEGYTF; DNA: TGCGCCAGCAGCCCCAGGACAGCCGTGGAGGGCTACACCTTC
V: TRBV5-1; D: NA; J: TRBJ1-1; size: NA; CDR3: CASSLRDGDTEAFF; DNA: TGCGCCAGCAGCTTAAGGGATGGGGACACTGAAGCTTTCTTT
V: TRBV2; D: NA; J: TRBJ2-1; size: NA; CDR3: CASITGGGYRLDNEQFF; DNA: TGTGCCAGCATAACGGGGGGCGGTTACCGTCTTGACAATGAGCAGTTCTTC
V: TRBV7-9; D: NA; J: TRBJ2-5; size: NA; CDR3: CASSLLAAQAETQYF; DNA: TGTGCCAGCAGCCTTCTTGCCGCTCAGGCAGAGACCCAGTACTTC
V: TRBV29-1; D: TRBD1; J: TRBJ2-5; size: NA; CDR3: CSGTGGNQETQYF; DNA: TGCAGCGGGACAGGGGGGAACCAAGAGACCCAGTACTTC
V: TRBV7-6; D: TRBD1; J: TRBJ1-4; size: NA; CDR3: CASRSTGGAGEKLFF; DNA: TGTGCCAGCAGGTCAACAGGGGGCGCCGGTGAAAAACTGTTTTTT
V: TRBV11-2; D: NA; J: TRBJ2-7; size: NA; CDR3: CASSLGASYEQYF; DNA: TGTGCCAGCAGCTTAGGGGCGTCTTACGAGCAGTACTTC
V: TRBV6-5; D: NA; J: TRBJ2-5; size: NA; CDR3: CASSYGGETQYF; DNA: TGTGCCAGCAGTTACGGGGGGGAGACCCAGTACTTC
V: TRBV7-6; D: TRBD1; J: TRBJ2-1; size: once; CDR3: CASSSPWTGTNEQFF; DNA: TGTGCCAGCAGCAGCCCTTGGACAGGGACTAATGAGCAGTTCTTC
V: TRBV20-1; D: NA; J: TRBJ2-3; size: NA; CDR3: CSALGTDTQYF; DNA: TGCAGTGCGCTTGGAACAGATACGCAGTATTTT
V: TRBV9; D: TRBD2; J: TRBJ2-7; size: few; CDR3: CASGPGLAAYEQYF; DNA: TGTGCCAGCGGACCGGGACTAGCGGCCTACGAGCAGTACTTC
V: TRBV5-5; D: NA; J: TRBJ2-7; size: few; CDR3: CASSRDWSYEQYF; DNA: TGTGCCAGCAGCCGGGACTGGTCCTACGAGCAGTACTTC
V: TRBV10-3; D: NA; J: TRBJ1-1; size: NA; CDR3: CAIGGNEGEAFF; DNA: TGTGCCATCGGGGGGAATGAGGGTGAAGCTTTCTTT
V: TRBV29-1; D: TRBD2; J: TRBJ2-7; size: NA; CDR3: CSVAGLAGGFPSEQYF; DNA: TGCAGCGTTGCGGGACTAGCGGGAGGTTTTCCGTCTGAGCAGTACTTC
V: TRBV6-1; D: TRBD1; J: TRBJ1-3; size: NA; CDR3: CASSDPGQGSNTIYF; DNA: TGTGCCAGCAGTGACCCGGGACAGGGGTCAAACACCATATATTTT